This TCR beta chain was observed in a study of blood T cell repertoires in COVID-19. The length of the CDR3 is 17 residues. V shed 5 bases, J shed 10 bases, and the junction held 19 bases outside the gene matches. The germline CDR1 and CDR2 sequences are SGHVS and FQNEAQ. This clone was seen once. TCRdb's table, derived via immunoSEQ multiplex PCR, lists solely in-frame clones and lacks some. Of some 220,000 clones listed, 75% to 90% are singletons. The source material was PBMCs or T cells enriched from blood (not recorded which). V is TRBV7-8 and J is TRBJ1-3, with TRBD1 matching over 8 bases. The TCR sequence derives from a young woman in a cohort exposed to, infected with or recovered from COVID-19 (not recorded which). CDR3 nucleotides: TGTGCCAGCAGCCAGCAGGTATCGGCGGACAGGGCGAAAACCATATATTTT. This sequence encodes CASSQQVSADRAKTIYF.